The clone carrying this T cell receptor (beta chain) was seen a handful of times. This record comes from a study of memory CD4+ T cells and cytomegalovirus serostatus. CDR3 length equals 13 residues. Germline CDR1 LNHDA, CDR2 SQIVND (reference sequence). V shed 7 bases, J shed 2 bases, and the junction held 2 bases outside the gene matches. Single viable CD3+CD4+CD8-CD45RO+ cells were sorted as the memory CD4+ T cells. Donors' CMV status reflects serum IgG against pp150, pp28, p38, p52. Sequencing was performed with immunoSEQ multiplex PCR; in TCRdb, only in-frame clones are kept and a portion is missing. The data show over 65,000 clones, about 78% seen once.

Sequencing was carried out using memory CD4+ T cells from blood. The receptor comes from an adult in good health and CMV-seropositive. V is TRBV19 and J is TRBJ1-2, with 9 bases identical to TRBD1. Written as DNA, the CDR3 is TGTGCCAGTAAGGGACAGGGAAACTATGGCTACACCTTC. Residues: CASKGQGNYGYTF.